This record concerns one T cell receptor (beta chain) sequence. Its target is unknown. This sample is part of a study of identical twins' blood T cells. Study-wide findings and caveats: Abundant TCRbeta CDR3s overlapped more between twins than with unrelated donors.

Each TCR cDNA library carried sample-specific barcodes on both ends. TCRdb ran MiXCR on the 5' RACE reads and lists one entry per CDR3 protein. The sample shows 350,000 to 450,000 distinct CDR3 sequences, about 28% of them seen only once. The CDR3 runs to 14 residues. Per germline, CDR1 SQVTM and CDR2 ANQGSEA. V lost 3 bases and J lost 1; bases outside the gene matches: 4. This clonotype was sampled from a woman aged 18-49 years in good health. The sequencing input was PBMCs. The chain recombines TRBV29-1 with TRBJ1-1, with 8 bases identical to TRBD1. In DNA form, the CDR3 reads TGCAGCGTTGATTGGACAGGGTCGAACACTGAAGCTTTCTTT. Protein sequence: CSVDWTGSNTEAFF.